One and the same sample provided the 14 T cell receptor beta chains below, sequenced in a study of tumor-infiltrating lymphocytes in primary liver carcinoma. TCR beta cDNA came from roughly 0.45 ug total RNA, primed with a constant-region primer. Investigators got TCR beta libraries out of three nested multiplex PCR rounds, done with slightly modified ARM-PCR. TRBV1-TRBV30 forward primers paired with a C-beta reverse primer drove the first two PCR rounds, roughly 9 cycles each. In TCRdb, the multiplex PCR reads were re-called with MiXCR into one record per CDR3 protein. The table has just over 300,000 distinct CDR3 sequences, roughly 60% seen once. The study extracted blood RNA from unsorted whole blood and also extracted germline DNA. Sequencing input: peripheral blood. The source is a woman in her thirties with primary liver carcinoma and hepatitis B virus infection.

For this clonotype: One junction end does not reproduce the germline sequence, and a read error may be involved. V and J are TRBV11-1 and TRBJ2-1; possibly TRBD2 for D (5 bases). Per germline, CDR1 SGHAT and CDR2 FQDESV (reference sequence). The CDR3 has 12 amino acids. This CDR3 reads CTSSFYSDEQFF. CDR3 in DNA: TGTACCAGCAGCTTTTATAGCGACGAGCAGTTCTTC.

This clonotype has more than one count but fewer than ten. The V gene is TRBV12-3 or TRBV12-4, the J gene TRBJ2-5; 7 bases match TRBD2. After removal of 7 bases from V and 2 bases from J, the junction contained 10 bases not matched to a gene. The CDR3 extends over 15 amino acids. CDR3 nucleotide sequence: TGTGCCAGCACCCGGAGACTAGCAGGTCAAGAGACCCAGTACTTC. Amino acid sequence: CASTRRLAGQETQYF.

This clonotype was recorded at least ten times. This sequence joins TRBV10-3 and TRBJ2-1; 7 positions agree with TRBD2. The J segment lost 3 bases and the V segment lost 0 bases, leaving 5 bases of the junction unmatched. This CDR3 spans 16 amino acids. CDR1 is ENHRY, CDR2 SYGVKD, per germline. In nucleotides, the CDR3 is TGTGCCATCAGTGAGTCGATGGCGGGAGACTACAATGAGCAGTTCTTC. This translates into CAISESMAGDYNEQFF.

With respect to this clonotype: Relative to the germline gene, one junction end is altered; a read error may explain this. The chain links TRBV6-1 to TRBJ2-2, with TRBD2 matching over 8 bases. Germline V CDR1 and CDR2: MNHNS, SASEGT. The CDR3 contains 15 residues. This chain's CDR3 is CASSERGRNTGELYF. DNA of the CDR3: TGTGCCAGCAGTGAACGCGGGAGGAACACCGGGGAGCTGTATTTT.

This clonotype has just a few counts. This CDR3 reads CASSPGFGTTFF. In nucleotides, the CDR3 is TGTGCCAGCAGTCCAGGTTTCGGGACCACATTCTTC. J is TRBJ2-1 and V is TRBV7-9; D might be TRBD1 or TRBD2, each matching 5 bases. V shed 6 bases and J shed 16 bases, with 19 bases lying between them. The germline gives CDR1 SEHNR, CDR2 FQNEAQ (reference sequence). The CDR3 is 12 residues long.

This clonotype came up a few times. The rearrangement links TRBV4-1 to TRBJ2-1; D possibly uses TRBD1 or TRBD2 (7 bases each). This CDR3 is 13 amino acids long. V lost 4 bases to trimming and J lost 10 bases, with 14 bases between them. CDR1 is MGHRA and CDR2 is YSYEKL in the germline V gene. CDR3 region: CASSLTRGGEQFF. CDR3 DNA: TGCGCCAGCAGCCTAACCAGGGGGGGGGAGCAGTTCTTC.

As for this clonotype: The junction shows a germline mismatch at one end, possibly a read error. The gene calls are TRBV29-1 and TRBJ2-7; 8 bases are a match to TRBD2. Germline V gives CDR1 SQVTM, CDR2 ANQGSEA. The CDR3 is 12 amino acids. The CDR3 is CSVRGGPYEQYF. Here the CDR3 DNA reads TGCAGCGTTCGGGGGGGGCCCTATGAGCAGTACTTC.

This rearrangement joins TRBV6-6 to TRBJ1-2, with TRBD1 as a possible D gene (5 bases). CDR1 is MNHNY, CDR2 SVGAGI, per germline (reference sequence). Trimming cost V 4 bases and J 7 bases, with 13 bases left between them. This CDR3 has 13 amino acids. CDR3 in amino acids: CASSFREGFGYTF. CDR3 sequence (DNA): TGTGCCAGCAGTTTCAGGGAGGGGTTTGGCTACACCTTC.

For this clonotype: This may be a read error: a much more frequent sequence differs by one nucleotide. This chain uses TRBV10-2 with TRBJ2-1; the D gene could be TRBD1 or TRBD2 (5 bases each). The CDR3 loop spans 15 amino acids. Germline V lookup: CDR1 WSHSY, CDR2 SAAADI. The CDR3 is CGSSRGVILLNEQFF. The CDR3 DNA sequence: TGCGGCAGCAGCCGAGGGGTTATACTACTCAATGAGCAGTTCTTC.

This clonotype was recorded only once. Given a much more abundant clone one base away, this may be a read error. The rearrangement uses TRBV6-1 and TRBJ1-5; TRBD1 agrees at 7 bases. This CDR3 contains 16 residues. The germline gives CDR1 MNHNS, CDR2 SASEGT. CDR3 loop: CASSLYGTALNQSQHF. CDR3 in DNA: TGTGCCAGCAGTCTTTATGGGACAGCGCTCAATCAGTCCCAGCATTTT.

Concerning this clonotype itself: A clone one base away is much larger, so this may be a read error. This chain joins TRBV4-1 and TRBJ1-3; the D gene is possibly TRBD1 (5 bases). The CDR3 has 16 amino acids. V was cut by 2 bases and J by 1 base, with 12 bases left in between. Germline assignment: CDR1 MGHRA and CDR2 YSYEKL. The CDR3 reads CASSQQFRDSGNTIYF. Written as DNA, the CDR3 is TGCGCCAGCAGCCAACAATTCAGGGATTCTGGAAACACCATATATTTT.

This clonotype was counted only a few times. The chain links TRBV6-2 or TRBV6-3 to TRBJ2-1; D perhaps matches TRBD2 (7 bases). The germline CDR1 and CDR2 sequences are MNHEY and SVGEGT. Deletions cut 7 bases from V and 4 bases from J, with 23 bases between. This CDR3 spans 17 amino acids. As DNA, the CDR3 is TGTGCCAGCAAGGGGGGGGCGATGACGGGAGGTTACAATGAGCAGTTCTTC. Translating it yields CASKGGAMTGGYNEQFF.

This clonotype showed up many times. This rearrangement joins TRBV29-1 to TRBJ2-5; D uncertain. This CDR3 is built from 12 residues. The germline CDR1 and CDR2 sequences are SQVTM and ANQGSEA. V was pared by 3 bases and J by 5 bases, with 10 bases between. The DNA for the CDR3 is TGCAGCGTTGATGGGGTAGGGGAGACCCAGTACTTC. The encoded protein is CSVDGVGETQYF.

This clonotype has at least ten counts. The rearrangement uses TRBV6-5 and TRBJ2-3; D gene uncertain. Per germline, CDR1 MNHEY and CDR2 SVGAGI. The germline V and J ends were trimmed by 7 bases and 0 bases, with 5 bases remaining between them. CDR3 length: 12 amino acids. The CDR3 DNA follows: TGTGCCAGCACAGCTAGCACAGATACGCAGTATTTT. This translates into CASTASTDTQYF.